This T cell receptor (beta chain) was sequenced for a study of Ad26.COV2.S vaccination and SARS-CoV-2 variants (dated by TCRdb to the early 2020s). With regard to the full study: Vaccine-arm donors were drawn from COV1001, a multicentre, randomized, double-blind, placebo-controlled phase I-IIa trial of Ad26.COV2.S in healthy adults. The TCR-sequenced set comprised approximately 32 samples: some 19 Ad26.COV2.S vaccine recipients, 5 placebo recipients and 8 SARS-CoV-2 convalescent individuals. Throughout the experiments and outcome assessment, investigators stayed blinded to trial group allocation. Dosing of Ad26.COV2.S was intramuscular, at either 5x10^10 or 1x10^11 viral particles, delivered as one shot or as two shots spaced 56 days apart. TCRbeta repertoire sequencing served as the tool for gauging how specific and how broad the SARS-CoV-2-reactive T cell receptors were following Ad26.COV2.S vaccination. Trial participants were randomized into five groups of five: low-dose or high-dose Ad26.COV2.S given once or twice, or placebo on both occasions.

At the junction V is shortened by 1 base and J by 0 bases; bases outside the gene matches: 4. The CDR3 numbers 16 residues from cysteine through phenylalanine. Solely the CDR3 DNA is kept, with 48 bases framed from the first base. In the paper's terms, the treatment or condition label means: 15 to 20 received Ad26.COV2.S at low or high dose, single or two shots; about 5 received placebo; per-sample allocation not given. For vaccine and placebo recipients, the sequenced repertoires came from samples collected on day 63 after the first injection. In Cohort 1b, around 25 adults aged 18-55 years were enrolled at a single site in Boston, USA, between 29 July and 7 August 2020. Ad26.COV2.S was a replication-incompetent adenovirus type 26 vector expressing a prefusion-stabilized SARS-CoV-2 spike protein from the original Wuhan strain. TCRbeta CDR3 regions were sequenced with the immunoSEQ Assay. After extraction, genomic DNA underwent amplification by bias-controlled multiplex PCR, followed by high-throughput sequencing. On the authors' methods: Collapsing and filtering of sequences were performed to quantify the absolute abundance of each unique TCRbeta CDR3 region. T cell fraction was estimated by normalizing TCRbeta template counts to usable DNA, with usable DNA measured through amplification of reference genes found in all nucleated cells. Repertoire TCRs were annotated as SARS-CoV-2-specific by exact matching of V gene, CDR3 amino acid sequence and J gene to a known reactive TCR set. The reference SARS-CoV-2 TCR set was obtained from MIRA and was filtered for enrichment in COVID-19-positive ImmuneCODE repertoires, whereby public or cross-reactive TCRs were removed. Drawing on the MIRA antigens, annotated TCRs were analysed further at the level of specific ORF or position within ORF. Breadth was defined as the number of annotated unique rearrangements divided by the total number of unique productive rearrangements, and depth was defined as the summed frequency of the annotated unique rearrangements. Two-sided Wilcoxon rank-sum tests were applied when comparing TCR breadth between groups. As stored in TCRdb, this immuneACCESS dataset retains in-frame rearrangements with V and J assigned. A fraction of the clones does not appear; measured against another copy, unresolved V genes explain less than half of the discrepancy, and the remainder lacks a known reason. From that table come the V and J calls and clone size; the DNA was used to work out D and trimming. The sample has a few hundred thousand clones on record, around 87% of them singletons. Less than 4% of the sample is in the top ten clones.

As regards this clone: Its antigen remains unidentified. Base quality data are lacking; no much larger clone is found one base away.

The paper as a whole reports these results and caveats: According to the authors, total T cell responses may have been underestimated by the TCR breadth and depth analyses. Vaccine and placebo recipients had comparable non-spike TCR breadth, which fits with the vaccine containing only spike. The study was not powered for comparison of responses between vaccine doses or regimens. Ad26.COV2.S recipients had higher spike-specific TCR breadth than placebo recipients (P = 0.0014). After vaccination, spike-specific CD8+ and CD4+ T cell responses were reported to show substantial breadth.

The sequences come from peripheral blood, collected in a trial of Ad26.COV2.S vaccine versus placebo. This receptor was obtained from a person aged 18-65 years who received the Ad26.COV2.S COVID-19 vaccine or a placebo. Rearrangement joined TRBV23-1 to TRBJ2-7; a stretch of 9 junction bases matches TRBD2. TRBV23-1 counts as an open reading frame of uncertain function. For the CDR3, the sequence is CASSQYSGGGSYEQYF. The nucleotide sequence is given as TGCGCCAGCAGTCAATATAGCGGGGGAGGCTCCTACGAGCAGTACTTC.